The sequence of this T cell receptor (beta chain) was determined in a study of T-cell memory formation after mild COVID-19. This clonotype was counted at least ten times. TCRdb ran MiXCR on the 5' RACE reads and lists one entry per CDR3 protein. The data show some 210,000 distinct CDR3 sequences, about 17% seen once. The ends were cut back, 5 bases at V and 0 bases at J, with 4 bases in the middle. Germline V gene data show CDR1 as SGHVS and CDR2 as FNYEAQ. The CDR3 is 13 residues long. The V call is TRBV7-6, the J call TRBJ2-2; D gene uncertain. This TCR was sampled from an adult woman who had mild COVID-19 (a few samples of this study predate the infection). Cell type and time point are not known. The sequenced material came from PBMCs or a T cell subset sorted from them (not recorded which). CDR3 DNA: TGTGCCAGCAGCCCTACGAACACCGGGGAGCTGTTTTTT. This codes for CASSPTNTGELFF.